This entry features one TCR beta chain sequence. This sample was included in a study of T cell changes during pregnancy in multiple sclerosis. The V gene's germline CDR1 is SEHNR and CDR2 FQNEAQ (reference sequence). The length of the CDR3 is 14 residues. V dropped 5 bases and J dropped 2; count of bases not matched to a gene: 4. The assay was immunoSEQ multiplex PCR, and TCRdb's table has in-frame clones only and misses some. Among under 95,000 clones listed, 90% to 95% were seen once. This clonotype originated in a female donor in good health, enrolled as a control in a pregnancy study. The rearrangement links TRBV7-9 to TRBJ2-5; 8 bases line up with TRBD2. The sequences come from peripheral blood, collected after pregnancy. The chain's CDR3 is CASSQSGGQETQYF. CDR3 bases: TGTGCCAGCAGCCAGAGCGGGGGTCAAGAGACCCAGTACTTC.